This record covers a single T cell receptor beta chain. Primers used in a second PCR of about 6 to 11 cycles were a sample-barcoded 5' primer and a J-beta primer mix. With 12 random nucleotides, a template-switch adaptor tagged each individual cDNA molecule. Using its own MiXCR run on the 5' RACE reads, TCRdb lists one record per CDR3 protein. The sample shows 1.5 million to 2 million distinct CDR3 sequences, 34% of them seen only once. The data were obtained in a study of blood T cells in healthy people across ages. Germline-derived CDR1 and CDR2 are MDHEN and SYDVKM. The CDR3 loop spans 19 amino acids. The J segment lost 0 bases and the V segment lost 5 bases, leaving 11 bases of the junction unmatched.

The sequence derives from a woman younger than 45 in good health. The sequencing input was blood. V gene TRBV28 combines with J gene TRBJ1-6; TRBD1 matches 9 bases. Written as DNA, the CDR3 is TGTGCCAGCAGTCCCCACGGGACAGGGAGGGTCTCCTATAATTCACCCCTCCACTTT. Translating it yields CASSPHGTGRVSYNSPLHF.